What follows is one T cell receptor (beta chain) and its context. Here immunoSEQ multiplex PCR was the method, and the copy in TCRdb shows in-frame clones only, minus some. The sample holds fewer than 65,000 clones; about nine tenths are singletons and the top ten take around 1.9%. This CDR3 is 12 amino acids long. CDR1 and CDR2 from the germline V gene are MDHEN and SYDVKM. Trimming stripped 3 bases from V and 5 bases from J, with 7 bases between. The entry originates in a study of OX40 agonist ivuxolimab in advanced cancers. This receptor was taken from an adult with an advanced solid tumor such as melanoma, head and neck, liver or kidney cancer. The input for sequencing was CD4+ or CD8+ T cells sorted from blood, taken in a trial of the OX40 agonist ivuxolimab. This chain joins TRBV28 and TRBJ2-5; D ambiguous. The CDR3 coding sequence is TGTGCCAGCAGTTTGCTCGGTGAGACCCAGTACTTC. As protein: CASSLLGETQYF.